This TCR beta chain is drawn from a study of OX40 agonist ivuxolimab in advanced cancers. Study as a whole: Ivuxolimab was delivered to patients intravenously every 2 weeks at doses spanning 0.01 to 10 mg/kg. People in dose escalation had one of these cancers: hepatocellular carcinoma, melanoma, renal cell or head and neck cancer.

Repertoires were generated with immunoSEQ multiplex PCR, while TCRdb's copy carries only in-frame clones and drops some. This sample has tens of thousands of clones; about 91% occur once, and the top ten carry roughly 1%. V shed 5 bases, J shed 11 bases, and the junction held 8 bases outside the gene matches. The CDR3 runs 14 residues. Germline assignment: CDR1 MNHNS and CDR2 SASEGT. In regard to this clone: As yet, its antigen is unknown. This sample includes further DNA sequences coding for the same CDR3.

Broader study findings: Among some nonresponders, normalized T-cell clonal expansion was also low. Expanded clones tended on average to be more numerous among CD8+ T cells than CD4+.

The chain recombines TRBV6-1 with TRBJ1-4; 10 bases are a match to TRBD1. The sequencing here drew on CD4+ or CD8+ T cells sorted from blood, taken in a trial of the OX40 agonist ivuxolimab. The source of this sequence is an adult with an advanced solid tumor such as melanoma, head and neck, liver or kidney cancer. CDR3 sequence: CASSSGTGVGKLFF. As DNA, the CDR3 is TGTGCCAGCAGTTCCGGGACAGGGGTTGGTAAACTGTTTTTT.